This TCR beta chain was identified in a study of beta chain features in type 1 diabetes. Points on this clone: Its antigen is as yet unknown.

The isolated RNA, all of it, was reverse transcribed, so expressed TCRB transcripts were what got sequenced. The assay was immunoSEQ multiplex PCR, and TCRdb's table has in-frame clones only and misses some. The table has about 250,000 clones, around 14% seen once. General study findings and limits: It was among patients, rather than healthy donors, that naive, central memory and Treg TCRB repertoires appeared more similar. These data did not resolve whether HLA type affects TCRB rearrangement.

The clonotype comes from a woman aged 40 to 50 in good health. Sequenced material: naive CD4+ T cells from blood.

The CDR3 sequence: CASSLGGQGAREQYF. CDR3 DNA: TGTGCCAGCAGCTTAGGAGGGCAGGGGGCCCGCGAGCAGTACTTC. The chain carries TRBV7-2 and TRBJ2-7; 8 bases map to TRBD1. V shed 1 base, J shed 6 bases, and the junction held 8 bases outside the gene matches. Germline-derived CDR1 and CDR2 are SGHTA and FQGNSA. This CDR3 comprises 15 residues.